The rows below give T cell receptor beta chains drawn from one sample of a study of shared clonotypes between healthy human individuals. The table came from immunoSEQ multiplex PCR; TCRdb's copy has only in-frame clones and leaves some out. This table has about 2.3 million clones, around 92% appearing once. The sample consisted of naive CD4+ T cells from PBMCs. These receptor sequences come from a young man in good health. Some clones in this sample may be carry-over from other donors' samples. The CDR3 runs from the conserved cysteine through the conserved F or W. Each record gives: V gene, clone size, D gene, J gene, CDR3 protein, CDR3 DNA. The D gene is left open where the match is weak. Not all rows give a size; the values are once, few, many and, for expanded clones, a class.

TRBV5-1	-	-	TRBJ2-1	CASSSDIGPYNEQFF	TGCGCCAGCAGCTCGGATATTGGGCCCTACAATGAGCAGTTCTTC
TRBV5-1	-	TRBD2	TRBJ2-3	CASSLGGGPSTDTQYF	TGCGCCAGCAGCTTAGGCGGGGGGCCTAGCACAGATACGCAGTATTTT
TRBV29-1	once	-	TRBJ2-3	CSVEEVPDTQYF	TGCAGCGTTGAAGAGGTCCCAGATACGCAGTATTTT
TRBV7-2	-	TRBD1	TRBJ2-1	CASSLRQGGNEQFF	TGTGCCAGCAGCTTAAGACAGGGTGGGAATGAGCAGTTCTTC
TRBV6-4	-	-	TRBJ1-4	CASSAVANEKLFF	TGTGCCAGCAGTGCGGTCGCTAATGAAAAACTGTTTTTT
TRBV6-5	-	TRBD2	TRBJ2-1	CASSYAGLAGVDEQFF	TGTGCCAGCAGTTACGCGGGACTAGCGGGAGTCGATGAGCAGTTCTTC
TRBV5-1	-	-	TRBJ1-1	CASSGAGGNTEAFF	TGCGCCAGCAGCGGAGCGGGTGGGAACACTGAAGCTTTCTTT
TRBV11-2	-	-	TRBJ2-5	CASSASISALTETQYF	TGTGCCAGCAGCGCCTCGATATCCGCCCTAACGGAGACCCAGTACTTC
TRBV29-1	-	TRBD1	TRBJ1-1	CSVRQGWTEAFF	TGCAGCGTTAGACAGGGGTGGACTGAAGCTTTCTTT
TRBV7-6	-	-	TRBJ2-5	CASSLALGETQYF	TGTGCCAGCAGCTTAGCCCTCGGGGAGACCCAGTACTTC
TRBV30	-	TRBD1	TRBJ2-7	CAWSRRGTGSYEQYF	TGTGCCTGGAGTCGTCGAGGGACAGGATCCTACGAGCAGTACTTC
TRBV2	few	-	TRBJ1-1	CASLKQFNTEAFF	TGTGCCAGTCTTAAACAGTTCAACACTGAAGCTTTCTTT
TRBV11-3	-	-	TRBJ2-2	CASSLVLANTGELFF	TGTGCCAGCAGCTTAGTCCTCGCGAACACCGGGGAGCTGTTTTTT
TRBV7-2	-	-	TRBJ2-7	CASSSAYEQYF	TGTGCCAGCAGCTCCGCCTACGAGCAGTACTTC
TRBV28	-	TRBD2	TRBJ2-7	CASSFSGSGSSEEQYF	TGTGCCAGCAGTTTTTCGGGCAGCGGGAGTTCGGAAGAGCAGTACTTC
TRBV4-3	-	-	TRBJ1-2	CASSQDHAAGYGYTF	TGCGCCAGCAGCCAAGATCATGCGGCTGGCTATGGCTACACCTTC
TRBV5-1	-	-	TRBJ1-2	CASSLVASPRGYTF	TGCGCCAGCAGCTTGGTTGCCAGCCCACGGGGCTACACCTTC
TRBV9	-	-	TRBJ2-5	CASSPGGGAETQYF	TGTGCCAGCAGCCCAGGAGGGGGGGCAGAGACCCAGTACTTC
TRBV28	few	-	TRBJ1-1	CAHQRNTEAFF	TGTGCCCACCAGAGGAACACTGAAGCTTTCTTT
TRBV10-1	-	TRBD1	TRBJ2-1	CASSLDRVINEQFF	TGCGCCAGCAGCCTAGACAGGGTAATCAATGAGCAGTTCTTC
TRBV5-4	once	-	TRBJ1-1	CASSPGQQEAFF	TGTGCCAGCAGCCCAGGACAGCAAGAAGCTTTCTTT
TRBV29-1	-	-	TRBJ1-5	CSVVTGASNQPQHF	TGCAGCGTTGTCACGGGGGCGAGCAATCAGCCCCAGCATTTT
TRBV5-6	-	-	TRBJ2-4	CASSLGGAKNIQYF	TGTGCCAGCAGCTTGGGGGGTGCCAAAAACATTCAGTACTTC
TRBV9	once	TRBD1	TRBJ2-3	CASGGQLSTDTQYF	TGTGCCAGCGGGGGACAGCTTAGCACAGATACGCAGTATTTT
TRBV19	-	TRBD1	TRBJ1-5	CASSKGTGKGSNQPQHF	TGTGCCAGTAGTAAGGGGACAGGGAAGGGGAGCAATCAGCCCCAGCATTTT
TRBV4-1	-	TRBD2	TRBJ2-3	CASSQGLIGTSLYTQYF	TGCGCCAGCAGCCAAGGGTTGATCGGGACTAGCCTTTATACGCAGTATTTT
TRBV5-1	-	TRBD2	TRBJ2-1	CASSSGTSFDEQFF	TGCGCCAGCAGTTCGGGGACTAGTTTCGATGAGCAGTTCTTC
TRBV19	-	TRBD1	TRBJ2-7	CASRSQGVYSYEQYF	TGTGCCAGTAGATCGCAGGGGGTGTACTCCTACGAGCAGTACTTC
TRBV6-1	-	-	TRBJ1-1	CASSEHQWGGGTEAFF	TGTGCCAGCAGTGAACATCAATGGGGAGGGGGCACTGAAGCTTTCTTT
TRBV5-5	-	-	TRBJ2-7	CASSPGHIYEQYF	TGTGCCAGCAGCCCCGGACACATCTACGAGCAGTACTTC
TRBV5-6	-	TRBD1	TRBJ1-2	CASSLYGQGLGGYTF	TGTGCCAGCAGCTTGTACGGACAGGGCCTGGGTGGCTACACCTTC
TRBV5-5	-	-	TRBJ1-1	CASSFSSFMNTEAFF	TGTGCCAGCAGCTTTTCCAGCTTTATGAACACTGAAGCTTTCTTT
TRBV30	-	-	TRBJ2-3	CAWSGRGPDTQYF	TGTGCCTGGAGTGGCCGGGGGCCAGATACGCAGTATTTT
TRBV7-2	-	-	TRBJ1-1	CASSLGVTEAFF	TGTGCCAGCAGCTTAGGGGTCACTGAAGCTTTCTTT
TRBV18	-	TRBD2	TRBJ2-3	CASSPGGRASTDTQYF	TGTGCCAGCTCACCGGGCGGGAGGGCCTCGACAGATACGCAGTATTTT
TRBV28	few	TRBD1	TRBJ1-5	CASKRQGSESNQPQHF	TGTGCCAGCAAGCGACAGGGTAGTGAGAGCAATCAGCCCCAGCATTTT
TRBV11-1	-	-	TRBJ2-7	CASSLAGVREQYF	TGTGCCAGCAGCTTAGCGGGAGTTCGCGAGCAGTACTTC
TRBV7-8	-	-	TRBJ2-7	CASSLGAREVKYF	TGTGCCAGCAGCTTAGGGGCGCGGGAAGTAAAGTACTTC
TRBV5-1	-	-	TRBJ2-5	CASSQQDSRETQYF	TGCGCCAGCAGCCAACAGGACAGTAGGGAGACCCAGTACTTC
TRBV4-3	-	-	TRBJ2-2	CASSLKGGQPGELFF	TGCGCCAGCAGTTTAAAAGGGGGGCAGCCCGGGGAGCTGTTTTTT
TRBV7-9	-	-	TRBJ2-7	CASSPMTEQYF	TGTGCCAGCAGCCCGATGACCGAGCAGTACTTC
TRBV4-2	-	TRBD2	TRBJ2-7	CASSQGTSGRITYEQYF	TGTGCCAGCAGCCAAGGGACTAGCGGGAGGATTACCTACGAGCAGTACTTC
TRBV15	-	-	TRBJ2-3	CATSRAGHSTDTQYF	TGTGCCACCAGCAGAGCGGGTCATAGCACAGATACGCAGTATTTT
TRBV27	-	TRBD1	TRBJ1-5	CASSLNRGRGNQPQHF	TGTGCCAGCAGTCTGAACAGGGGGCGCGGCAATCAGCCCCAGCATTTT